The 15 T cell receptor beta chains given below trace back to one sample, sequenced in a study of OX40 agonist ivuxolimab in advanced cancers. TCRdb's table, derived via immunoSEQ multiplex PCR, lists solely in-frame clones and lacks some. The sample gives roughly 110,000 clones, roughly 90% of which show up once; 0.95% to 1.5% is in the top ten. Specimen: CD4+ or CD8+ T cells sorted from blood, collected in a trial of the OX40 agonist ivuxolimab. Receptors originate from an adult with an advanced solid tumor such as melanoma, head and neck, liver or kidney cancer.

The chain joins TRBV27 to TRBJ1-1; 11 bases match TRBD1. This CDR3 is built from 15 residues. The trim removed 5 bases at V and 5 bases at J, leaving 7 bases unmatched. Germline CDR1 reads MNHEY; CDR2 reads SMNVEV (reference sequence). The CDR3 sequence is CASSPGQGARTEAFF. Written as DNA, the CDR3 is TGTGCCAGCAGTCCCGGACAGGGGGCTAGGACTGAAGCTTTCTTT.

This chain links TRBV5-6 with TRBJ1-5; 9 bases match TRBD1. The V segment lost 3 bases and the J segment 5 bases; nucleotides outside the gene matches: 9. The CDR3 has 16 residues. From germline, CDR1 is SGHDT and CDR2 YYEEEE. The CDR3 spells CASSSTGTGSDQPQHF. In nucleotides, the CDR3 is TGTGCCAGCAGCTCAACCGGGACAGGGTCAGATCAGCCCCAGCATTTT.

This clone was seen more than once but under ten times. The chain has TRBV5-4 and TRBJ1-2; D is unclear. V was cut by 0 bases and J by 4 bases, with 7 bases left in between. The length of the CDR3 is 13 residues. CDR1 and CDR2 from the germline V gene are SGHNT and YYREEE (reference sequence). The CDR3 is CASSLERSYGYTF. The DNA for the CDR3 is TGTGCCAGCAGCTTGGAACGGTCCTATGGCTACACCTTC.

This chain joins TRBV7-2 and TRBJ1-1; the D is unclear. Deletions cut 1 base from V and 0 bases from J, with 6 bases between. The CDR3 is made up of 14 amino acids. Germline V gene data show CDR1 as SGHTA and CDR2 as FQGNSA. CDR3 nucleotide sequence: TGTGCCAGCAGCTTAGTCGGGATGAACACTGAAGCTTTCTTT. This translates into CASSLVGMNTEAFF.

V usage is TRBV6-5 and J usage is TRBJ2-3; D may be TRBD2 (6 bases). The CDR3 sequence is 14 residues long. Trimming shortened V by 5 bases and J by 5 bases, and 14 bases separated the two germline ends. CDR1 is MNHEY, CDR2 SVGAGI, per germline. The CDR3 protein is CASSTRDFQDTQYF. As DNA, the CDR3 is TGTGCCAGCAGTACCCGGGACTTCCAAGATACGCAGTATTTT.

V usage is TRBV18 and J usage is TRBJ1-1, with 7 bases identical to TRBD1. V lost 1 base to trimming and J lost 5 bases; unmatched junction nucleotides: 4. Germline CDR1 reads KGHSH; CDR2 reads LQKENI. This CDR3 is built from 14 residues. The CDR3 nucleotides are TGTGCCAGCTCACCACAGGGGGCCGAAACTGAAGCTTTCTTT. Residues: CASSPQGAETEAFF.

V usage is TRBV5-8 and J usage is TRBJ2-5; a weak D match, TRBD2 (6 bases). V was pared by 2 bases and J by 2 bases, with 13 bases between. The CDR3 is 15 residues long. CDR1 is SGHTS and CDR2 is YDEGEE in the germline V gene. This chain's CDR3 is CASSLGASVQETQYF. CDR3 bases: TGTGCCAGCAGCTTAGGGGCTAGCGTACAAGAGACCCAGTACTTC.

J is TRBJ1-5 and V is TRBV30; TRBD1 matches 9 bases. V lost 5 bases and J lost 6; bases outside the gene matches: 17. The CDR3 is made up of 17 amino acids. In germline, CDR1 is GTSNPN, CDR2 SVGIG (reference sequence). Here the CDR3 reads CAWSGQGEWAAPQPQHF. The CDR3 nucleotides read TGTGCCTGGTCGGGACAGGGTGAATGGGCGGCCCCTCAGCCCCAGCATTTT.

A remark on this clone: The same CDR3 arises from other DNA sequences in this sample as well. The genes are TRBV28 and TRBJ1-2; no clear D gene. CDR3 length: 12 residues. Germline V gene data show CDR1 as MDHEN and CDR2 as SYDVKM. V was pared by 3 bases and J by 2 bases, with 4 bases between. CDR3 region: CASSLDNYGYTF. CDR3 in DNA: TGTGCCAGCAGTTTGGACAACTATGGCTACACCTTC.

This chain uses TRBV29-1 with TRBJ1-2, with D unclear. The germline V gene encodes CDR1 SQVTM and CDR2 ANQGSEA. Between the trimmed V and J ends, which lost 3 bases and 3 bases, there was a span of 14 bases. The CDR3 is 14 amino acids. The CDR3 region has the DNA TGCAGCGTTGACGGAGGAAGGGTTGACTATGGCTACACCTTC. Residues: CSVDGGRVDYGYTF.

V and J are TRBV4-1 and TRBJ1-2; maybe TRBD1 (5 bases). The CDR3 runs to 15 residues. Trimming took off 1 base at V and 2 bases at J, with 11 bases between the two ends. The germline CDR1 and CDR2 sequences are MGHRA and YSYEKL. The CDR3 coding sequence is TGCGCCAGCAGCCAAGGGCAGGGCCCCAACTATGGCTACACCTTC. Its protein product is CASSQGQGPNYGYTF.

On this clone itself: The sample contains more than one DNA sequence encoding this CDR3. The chain is built from TRBV2 and TRBJ1-1; D may be TRBD1 (6 bases). The CDR3 has 12 amino acids. With 6 bases removed from V and 2 bases from J, the gap between germline ends came to 7 bases. Germline values: CDR1 SNHLY, CDR2 FYNNEI. The CDR3, as DNA: TGTGCCAGCAGACAGGGAAACACTGAAGCTTTCTTT. Protein product: CASRQGNTEAFF.

A note on this clone: A read error may account for a junction end that differs from germline. V is TRBV7-6 and J is TRBJ2-3; the match to TRBD1 covers 8 bases. Germline lookup yields CDR1 SGHVS and CDR2 FNYEAQ. The CDR3 is 16 amino acids. CDR3 loop: CASSLGRTGITDTQYF. The CDR3 DNA reads TGTGCCAGCAGTTTAGGGCGGACAGGGATAACAGATACGCAGTATTTT.

The gene calls are TRBV5-4 and TRBJ2-1; no definite D call. CDR3 length equals 13 residues. V gave up 1 base and J gave up 10 bases, with 12 bases separating them. The germline CDR1 and CDR2 sequences are SGHNT and YYREEE (reference sequence). The CDR3 region has the DNA TGTGCCAGCAGCTTGTATCGGTTAGCCGAGCAGTTCTTC. This translates into CASSLYRLAEQFF.

This sequence joins TRBV5-1 and TRBJ2-2; possible D gene TRBD1, 6 bases. This CDR3 is 16 amino acids long. Germline loops: CDR1 SGHRS, CDR2 YFSETQ. The ends were cut back, 4 bases at V and 0 bases at J, with 13 bases in the middle. The CDR3 region is CASSPSGTTNTGELFF. CDR3 DNA: TGCGCCAGCAGCCCATCCGGGACAACGAACACCGGGGAGCTGTTTTTT.